This T cell receptor beta chain was captured by sequencing in a study of human T cells and chemical hapten exposure. At the level of the study: An area of 2 cm by 2 to 2.5 cm on upper inner arm skin received 2% DPC for sensitization. Minor pooled library volume differences mainly drove per-sample TCR yield variation. Regarding the study as a whole: It should be noted that donors had alopecia, so their immune response may differ from healthy people's.

This clonotype appeared many times. The antigen remains undetermined. The time point was: patch test 1, 2 weeks after DPC sensitization. Indicated treatment: therapeutic diphenylcyclopropenone sensitization with weekly scalp DPC. Separate cDNA molecules received unique molecular identifiers, which the library attached to them. In TCRdb, the RACE reads were re-called with MiXCR into one record per CDR3 protein. The table has roughly 98,000 distinct CDR3 sequences, under 15% seen once; the top ten hold around 2.2%. The source of this sequence is a woman in her thirties or forties with alopecia areata. Some clones in this sample may be carry-over from other donors' samples. Source: whole blood, taken in connection with sensitization to the hapten diphenylcyclopropenone (DPC).

The CDR3 reads CASRESQMTAMNTEAFF. CDR3 bases: TGTGCCAGCAGAGAATCCCAAATGACAGCTATGAACACTGAAGCTTTCTTT. The gene calls are TRBV7-9 and TRBJ1-1; D is perhaps TRBD1 (5 bases). With 6 bases removed from V and 0 bases from J, the gap between germline ends came to 20 bases. CDR3 length: 17 amino acids. From germline, CDR1 is SEHNR and CDR2 FQNEAQ (reference sequence).